The 21 T cell receptor beta chains reported below all come from one sample, sequenced in a study of shared clonotypes between healthy human individuals. The table came from immunoSEQ multiplex PCR; TCRdb's copy has only in-frame clones and leaves some out. The sample carries some 1.5 million clones, 95% to 99% recorded once. The sequencing sample was made of naive CD4+ T cells sorted from blood. Subset of the sample: CD45RA+ positively selected. These receptors all stem from a man aged 25 to 40 in good health.

This chain uses TRBV5-4 with TRBJ2-1; D not certain. V lost 4 bases to trimming and J lost 8 bases, with 7 bases between them. The CDR3 totals 11 residues. Germline CDR1 is SGHNT and CDR2 is YYREEE (reference sequence). CDR3 in amino acids: CASSRTDEQFF. CDR3 coding DNA: TGTGCCAGCAGCCGGACGGATGAGCAGTTCTTC.

The chain is built from TRBV7-9 and TRBJ2-7; D remains unclear. CDR3 length: 10 amino acids. V lost 8 bases and J 6 bases, leaving 8 bases between the germline ends. CDR1 is SEHNR and CDR2 is FQNEAQ in the germline V gene (reference sequence). In DNA, the CDR3 is TGTGCCAGCGGGGTTTCCGAGCAGTACTTC. Residues: CASGVSEQYF.

The CDR3 is CASSLASTGPYEQYF. DNA of the CDR3: TGTGCCAGCAGCTTGGCCTCGACGGGGCCCTACGAGCAGTACTTC. The chain carries TRBV5-4 and TRBJ2-7, with D possibly called TRBD1 or TRBD2 (5 bases each). Trimming took 0 bases from V and 2 from J, leaving 12 bases between them. This CDR3 has 15 amino acids. Germline lookup yields CDR1 SGHNT and CDR2 YYREEE (reference sequence).

V is TRBV30 and J is TRBJ2-3; the D is unclear. Germline CDR1 GTSNPN, CDR2 SVGIG (reference sequence). The CDR3 runs to 15 residues. V was shortened by 4 bases and J by 0 bases, with 14 bases between the two germline ends. DNA for the CDR3: TGTGCCTGGATTTTATCCCGTACTAGCACAGATACGCAGTATTTT. It translates to CAWILSRTSTDTQYF.

This rearrangement joins TRBV30 to TRBJ1-2, with 7 bases matching TRBD1. The CDR3 runs 13 residues. V dropped 5 bases and J dropped 7; count of bases not matched to a gene: 10. Germline V gene lookup returns CDR1 GTSNPN and CDR2 SVGIG (reference sequence). Written as DNA, the CDR3 is TGTGCCTGGGAAAAGACAGGGTATGCTGGCTACACCTTC. Residues: CAWEKTGYAGYTF.

J is TRBJ2-3 and V is TRBV5-4, with TRBD2 identical over 8 bases. Germline V gene sequence: CDR1 SGHNT, CDR2 YYREEE (reference sequence). CDR3 length: 16 residues. V shed 5 bases and J 3 bases; nucleotides not matched to a gene: 11. CDR3 residues: CASRPGWSGSTDTQYF. CDR3 in DNA: TGTGCCAGCAGACCGGGATGGAGCGGGAGTACAGATACGCAGTATTTT.

The rearrangement links TRBV7-9 to TRBJ2-3; D tentatively fits TRBD1 or TRBD2 (6 bases each). This CDR3 spans 15 amino acids. Germline-derived CDR1 and CDR2 are SEHNR and FQNEAQ (reference sequence). V lost 0 bases, J lost 8 bases, and 15 bases lay in between. DNA of the CDR3: TGTGCCAGCAGCTTAGCAGGGGGGCCATCCGCTACGCAGTATTTT. It is translated as CASSLAGGPSATQYF.

V and J are TRBV5-5 and TRBJ2-3, with D maybe TRBD1 (6 bases). This CDR3 comprises 16 residues. In germline, CDR1 is SGHKS, CDR2 YYEKEE (reference sequence). DNA for the CDR3: TGTGTCACAGCTAATGGGACACTCACTTTGACAGATACGCAGTATTTT. Translated, it gives CVTANGTLTLTDTQYF.

The chain has TRBV7-6 and TRBJ1-1; 7 nucleotides line up with TRBD1. The CDR3 covers 13 residues. Germline-derived CDR1 and CDR2 are SGHVS and FNYEAQ. V trimming: 7 bases; J trimming: 8 bases; junction bases outside the gene matches: 10. Here the CDR3 reads CASIERPGQEAFF. Here the CDR3 DNA reads TGTGCCAGCATAGAACGGCCGGGACAGGAAGCTTTCTTT.

The CDR3 nucleotides read TGTGCCAGCAGCGAAGATAGCGGGAGAAGGCAGTTCTTC. This encodes CASSEDSGRRQFF. This sequence joins TRBV7-7 and TRBJ2-1; 9 bases match TRBD2. Germline CDR1 and CDR2: SSHAT and FNYEAQ (reference sequence). The V segment lost 5 bases and the J segment 12 bases; nucleotides outside the gene matches: 8. The CDR3 is made up of 13 amino acids.

The rearrangement uses TRBV11-2 and TRBJ2-2; D remains ambiguous. Germline lookup yields CDR1 SGHAT and CDR2 FQNNGV. This CDR3 comprises 14 residues. Trimming took off 7 bases at V and 8 bases at J, with 17 bases between the two ends. The CDR3 bases are TGTGCCAGCACCCTGCGGACCCCTCAGGGGGAGCTGTTTTTT. The encoded protein is CASTLRTPQGELFF.

The chain joins TRBV9 to TRBJ1-5, with 9 nucleotides matching TRBD1. V trimming: 0 bases; J trimming: 7 bases; junction bases outside the gene matches: 5. This CDR3 comprises 15 residues. Germline CDR1 reads SGDLS; CDR2 reads YYNGEE. The CDR3 here is CASSVDPDRGQPQHF. In DNA form, the CDR3 reads TGTGCCAGCAGCGTAGACCCGGACAGGGGACAGCCCCAGCATTTT.

V is TRBV5-4 and J is TRBJ2-3; TRBD2 matches at 10 bases. This CDR3 region has 17 residues. V lost 4 bases and J lost 3; bases outside the gene matches: 11. Germline values: CDR1 SGHNT, CDR2 YYREEE (reference sequence). CDR3 sequence reads: CASSVGPSGRGTDTQYF. CDR3 bases: TGTGCCAGCAGCGTCGGGCCTAGCGGGAGAGGAACAGATACGCAGTATTTT.

The chain joins TRBV28 to TRBJ2-5; D possibly corresponds to TRBD2 (6 bases). With 6 bases removed from V and 5 bases from J, the gap between germline ends came to 31 bases. Germline loops: CDR1 MDHEN, CDR2 SYDVKM. The CDR3 is 19 residues long. CDR3 in DNA: TGTGCCAGCAGCCCTAGACGTGGCAAGGGGTGGAGGGGCCGGGAGACCCAGTACTTC. It encodes CASSPRRGKGWRGRETQYF.

The chain links TRBV18 to TRBJ1-4; 7 nucleotides line up with TRBD1. The germline V gene has CDR1 KGHSH and CDR2 LQKENI. This CDR3 region has 17 residues. The V segment lost 0 bases and the J segment 7 bases; nucleotides outside the gene matches: 11. In nucleotides, the CDR3 is TGTGCCAGCTCACCACCGTCCCGGCAGGGGGTGGGTGAAAAACTGTTTTTT. This codes for CASSPPSRQGVGEKLFF.

The gene calls are TRBV7-2 and TRBJ1-1; D gene unclear. Between the trimmed V and J ends, which lost 0 bases and 8 bases, there was a span of 10 bases. The CDR3 is made up of 13 amino acids. Germline V gene lookup returns CDR1 SGHTA and CDR2 FQGNSA. CDR3 sequence (DNA): TGTGCCAGCAGCTTAGCTGCTGTCCTCGAAGCTTTCTTT. It is translated as CASSLAAVLEAFF.

V usage is TRBV28 and J usage is TRBJ1-2, with D possibly being TRBD1 (5 bases). The CDR3 covers 14 residues. Germline lookup yields CDR1 MDHEN and CDR2 SYDVKM. Trimming pared 2 bases from V and 4 bases from J, leaving 11 bases between. CDR3 sequence: CASSLQGMGYGYTF. For the CDR3, the DNA is TGTGCCAGCAGTTTACAGGGTATGGGCTATGGCTACACCTTC.

In DNA form, the CDR3 reads TGCGCCAGCAGCCCAGGGGGCGGTGGGGCCAACGTCCTGACTTTC. Translation gives CASSPGGGGANVLTF. V is TRBV5-1 and J is TRBJ2-6; 8 nucleotides line up with TRBD1. The CDR3 consists of 15 residues. Germline V gene sequence: CDR1 SGHRS, CDR2 YFSETQ. The trim removed 4 bases at V and 3 bases at J, leaving 3 bases unmatched. Together with reference TRBV5-1 and TRBJ2-6, the CDR3 gives the full variable domain: KAGVTQTPRYLIKTRGQQVTLSCSPISGHRSVSWYQQTPGQGLQFLFEYFSETQRNKGNFPGRFSGRQFSNSRSEMNVSTLELGDSALYLCASSPGGGGANVLTFGAGSRLTVL.

The rearrangement links TRBV9 to TRBJ2-2; maybe TRBD2 (6 bases). This CDR3 comprises 15 residues. Germline CDR1 SGDLS, CDR2 YYNGEE. V lost 5 bases and J 4 bases, leaving 15 bases between the germline ends. The CDR3 region is CASSVRELPTGELFF. CDR3 in DNA: TGTGCCAGCAGTGTTCGGGAGCTCCCCACCGGGGAGCTGTTTTTT.

The V and J genes are TRBV7-9 and TRBJ2-5; TRBD1 is a possible D gene (6 bases). Germline assignment: CDR1 SEHNR and CDR2 FQNEAQ (reference sequence). Trimming removed 10 bases at V and 2 bases at J, with 14 bases between. There are 13 residues in the CDR3. CDR3: CATARGEQETQYF. The CDR3 DNA follows: TGTGCCACAGCCAGGGGTGAACAAGAGACCCAGTACTTC.

The V gene is TRBV5-5, the J gene TRBJ2-1, with D unresolved. Germline values: CDR1 SGHKS, CDR2 YYEKEE (reference sequence). Trimming stripped 3 bases from V and 2 bases from J, with 6 bases between. The CDR3 runs 13 residues. CDR3 in amino acids: CASSYNPYNEQFF. In nucleotides, the CDR3 is TGTGCCAGCAGCTATAACCCCTACAATGAGCAGTTCTTC. Combining the CDR3 with reference TRBV5-5 and TRBJ2-1 gives the whole variable domain DAGVTQSPTHLIKTRGQQVTLRCSPISGHKSVSWYQQVLGQGPQFIFQYYEKEERGRGNFPDRFSARQFPNYSSELNVNALLLGDSALYLCASSYNPYNEQFFGPGTRLTVL.